The following is a TCR beta chain sequence with its context. The antigen is not known. This PCR relied on a set of 60 Vbeta primers and 13 Jbeta primers. Data came from immunoSEQ multiplex PCR; TCRdb stores just in-frame clones and leaves some out. The table shows some 200,000 clones, with around 83% occurring only once. The entry originates in a study of cytomegalovirus exposure and HLA in healthy donors. Across the study: Earlier sequencing of 150 million to 200 million T cells yielded roughly 120 million unique TCR beta sequences.

Trimming removed 4 bases from V and 2 bases from J, with 11 bases in between. The CDR3 length is 15 residues. The germline CDR1 and CDR2 sequences are MRHNA and SNTAGT. Study-wide points: Sequence variants that were highly shared formed a cluster that was likely a sequencing artifact. Per a prior analysis, the majority of TCR beta V segments were productive roughly 90% or roughly 30% of the time.

Sequencing input: PBMCs. This receptor was identified in a girl aged 5 to 17 in good health and CMV-seronegative. The chain joins TRBV6-4 to TRBJ2-2; D may be TRBD1 (6 bases). CDR3 loop: CASSVQQGNTGELFF. In nucleotides, the CDR3 is TGTGCCAGCAGTGTCCAACAGGGAAACACCGGGGAGCTGTTTTTT.